Listed below are T cell receptor beta chains from one sample, sequenced in a study of T cells in localized non-small cell lung cancer. The assay was immunoSEQ multiplex PCR, and TCRdb's table has in-frame clones only and misses some. There are roughly 34,000 clones in the sample; about nine tenths occur only once, and around 4.2% lies in the top ten. Sample: peripheral blood, taken before any cancer treatment. These receptors were obtained from a male donor older than 55 with stage III lung adenocarcinoma. Each CDR3 is given with its conserved first and last residue. A D gene is named only where the DNA matches it firmly. The size entry is marked missing in some rows and otherwise reads once, few, many or a size class.

cdr3_length: 13
j_call: TRBJ2-5
clone_size: NA
d_call: NA
v_call: TRBV11-1
cdr3_aa: CASSLGPGETQYF
cdr3_nt: TGTGCCAGCAGCTTAGGCCCCGGAGAGACCCAGTACTTC

cdr3_length: 16
j_call: TRBJ1-4
clone_size: NA
d_call: NA
v_call: TRBV28
cdr3_aa: CASSSPSHATNEKLFF
cdr3_nt: TGTGCCAGCAGCTCCCCCTCACACGCAACTAATGAAAAACTGTTTTTT

cdr3_length: 12
j_call: TRBJ2-7
clone_size: NA
d_call: NA
v_call: TRBV15
cdr3_aa: CATMVGGYEQYF
cdr3_nt: TGTGCCACCATGGTGGGGGGCTACGAGCAGTACTTC

cdr3_length: 15
j_call: TRBJ2-7
clone_size: NA
d_call: NA
v_call: TRBV7-9
cdr3_aa: CASRPGVGGSYEQYF
cdr3_nt: TGTGCCAGCAGGCCCGGTGTAGGGGGCTCCTACGAGCAGTACTTC

cdr3_length: 12
j_call: TRBJ2-7
clone_size: NA
d_call: NA
v_call: TRBV19
cdr3_aa: CASHGPAGNPDF
cdr3_nt: TGTGCCAGCCATGGGCCGGCTGGCAATCCCGACTTC

cdr3_length: 15
j_call: TRBJ1-2
clone_size: NA
d_call: TRBD1
v_call: TRBV4-2
cdr3_aa: CASSQEAGQNYGYTF
cdr3_nt: TGTGCCAGCAGCCAAGAGGCGGGACAGAACTATGGCTACACCTTC

cdr3_length: 15
j_call: TRBJ2-3
clone_size: NA
d_call: TRBD2
v_call: TRBV10-2
cdr3_aa: CASSAGGGAPDTQYF
cdr3_nt: TGCGCCAGCAGTGCAGGCGGGGGGGCCCCAGATACGCAGTATTTT

cdr3_length: 18
j_call: TRBJ2-1
clone_size: NA
d_call: TRBD2
v_call: TRBV9
cdr3_aa: CASSPHGLRGSSYNEQFF
cdr3_nt: TGTGCCAGCAGCCCCCACGGGTTGCGGGGGAGCTCCTACAATGAGCAGTTCTTC

cdr3_length: 15
j_call: TRBJ1-1
clone_size: few
d_call: NA
v_call: TRBV6-6
cdr3_aa: CASSYSRGVNTEAFF
cdr3_nt: TGTGCCAGCAGTTACTCGAGAGGGGTGAACACTGAAGCTTTCTTT

cdr3_length: 14
j_call: TRBJ1-5
clone_size: NA
d_call: NA
v_call: TRBV6-5
cdr3_aa: CASSLDGSNQPQHF
cdr3_nt: TGTGCCAGCAGTCTGGACGGTAGCAATCAGCCCCAGCATTTT

cdr3_length: 11
j_call: TRBJ2-1
clone_size: NA
d_call: NA
v_call: TRBV20-1
cdr3_aa: CSGSTLFEQFF
cdr3_nt: TGCAGTGGATCGACACTCTTCGAGCAGTTCTTC

cdr3_length: 14
j_call: TRBJ1-1
clone_size: NA
d_call: TRBD1
v_call: TRBV30
cdr3_aa: CAWSAGQGNTEAFF
cdr3_nt: TGTGCCTGGAGTGCCGGACAGGGAAACACTGAAGCTTTCTTT

cdr3_length: 13
j_call: TRBJ1-5
clone_size: NA
d_call: NA
v_call: TRBV19
cdr3_aa: CATSDRLMQPQHF
cdr3_nt: TGTGCCACCTCAGACAGACTTATGCAGCCCCAGCATTTT

cdr3_length: 15
j_call: TRBJ2-1
clone_size: NA
d_call: NA
v_call: TRBV7-2
cdr3_aa: CASSLALRGQNEQFF
cdr3_nt: TGTGCCAGCAGCTTAGCGCTACGGGGGCAAAATGAGCAGTTCTTC

cdr3_length: 14
j_call: TRBJ1-1
clone_size: NA
d_call: NA
v_call: TRBV7-9
cdr3_aa: CASSKESQHSEAFF
cdr3_nt: TGTGCCAGCAGCAAAGAGTCCCAACACTCTGAAGCTTTCTTT

cdr3_length: 15
j_call: TRBJ2-1
clone_size: once
d_call: NA
v_call: TRBV9
cdr3_aa: CASSVKSAGSNEQFF
cdr3_nt: TGTGCCAGCAGCGTAAAATCGGCGGGTTCCAATGAGCAGTTCTTC

cdr3_length: 13
j_call: TRBJ2-5
clone_size: NA
d_call: TRBD1
v_call: TRBV7-7
cdr3_aa: CASSWDSQETQYF
cdr3_nt: TGTGCTAGCAGCTGGGACAGCCAAGAGACCCAGTACTTC

cdr3_length: 14
j_call: TRBJ2-1
clone_size: NA
d_call: NA
v_call: TRBV19
cdr3_aa: CASSLSRRTGEQFF
cdr3_nt: TGTGCCAGTAGTCTCTCGCGGAGGACCGGTGAGCAGTTCTTC

cdr3_length: 11
j_call: TRBJ2-1
clone_size: NA
d_call: NA
v_call: TRBV30
cdr3_aa: CAWSPSNEQFF
cdr3_nt: TGTGCCTGGAGTCCCTCCAATGAGCAGTTCTTC

cdr3_length: 16
j_call: TRBJ2-3
clone_size: NA
d_call: TRBD2
v_call: TRBV12-5
cdr3_aa: CASGRGLAASTDTQYF
cdr3_nt: TGTGCTAGTGGTCGCGGACTAGCGGCTAGCACAGATACGCAGTATTTT

cdr3_length: 14
j_call: TRBJ2-7
clone_size: NA
d_call: TRBD1
v_call: TRBV6-5
cdr3_aa: CASSMDREFYEQYF
cdr3_nt: TGTGCCAGCAGTATGGACAGGGAATTCTACGAGCAGTACTTC

cdr3_length: 14
j_call: TRBJ2-7
clone_size: NA
d_call: TRBD2
v_call: TRBV29-1
cdr3_aa: CSVVLAGGSYEQYF
cdr3_nt: TGCAGCGTTGTCCTAGCGGGGGGATCCTACGAGCAGTACTTC

cdr3_length: 14
j_call: TRBJ2-3
clone_size: once
d_call: NA
v_call: TRBV7-9
cdr3_aa: CASSFGHSTDTQYF
cdr3_nt: TGTGCCAGCAGCTTTGGGCACAGCACAGATACGCAGTATTTT

cdr3_length: 14
j_call: TRBJ2-7
clone_size: NA
d_call: NA
v_call: TRBV5-4
cdr3_aa: CASSFYGISYEQYF
cdr3_nt: TGTGCCAGCAGCTTTTACGGGATCTCCTACGAGCAGTACTTC

cdr3_length: 13
j_call: TRBJ2-5
clone_size: NA
d_call: NA
v_call: TRBV4-2
cdr3_aa: CASSRDPQETQYF
cdr3_nt: TGTGCCAGCAGTCGGGACCCTCAAGAGACCCAGTACTTC

cdr3_length: 13
j_call: TRBJ1-1
clone_size: NA
d_call: NA
v_call: TRBV27
cdr3_aa: CASSYQGSTEAFF
cdr3_nt: TGTGCCAGCAGTTATCAGGGAAGCACTGAAGCTTTCTTT

cdr3_length: 18
j_call: TRBJ2-7
clone_size: once
d_call: TRBD1
v_call: TRBV5-1
cdr3_aa: CASSLRGTGRSLVYEQYF
cdr3_nt: TGCGCCAGCAGCTTGAGGGGGACAGGGAGATCTCTTGTCTACGAGCAGTACTTC

cdr3_length: 14
j_call: TRBJ1-2
clone_size: few
d_call: NA
v_call: TRBV5-4
cdr3_aa: CASSSWEGLGGYTF
cdr3_nt: TGTGCCAGCAGCTCTTGGGAGGGTCTAGGTGGCTACACCTTC

cdr3_length: 19
j_call: TRBJ2-1
clone_size: NA
d_call: TRBD2
v_call: TRBV10-3
cdr3_aa: CAISEGTSGRALTWDEQFF
cdr3_nt: TGTGCCATCAGTGAGGGGACTAGCGGGAGGGCCCTTACTTGGGATGAGCAGTTCTTC

cdr3_length: 15
j_call: TRBJ2-7
clone_size: once
d_call: NA
v_call: TRBV6-5
cdr3_aa: CASSYGGFESYEQYF
cdr3_nt: TGTGCCAGCAGTTACGGGGGATTCGAGTCCTACGAGCAGTACTTC

cdr3_length: 16
j_call: TRBJ2-2
clone_size: NA
d_call: NA
v_call: TRBV9
cdr3_aa: CASSVDLGAGTGELFF
cdr3_nt: TGTGCCAGCAGCGTAGATCTGGGGGCGGGCACCGGGGAGCTGTTTTTT

cdr3_length: 13
j_call: TRBJ1-5
clone_size: NA
d_call: NA
v_call: TRBV19
cdr3_aa: CASSIRGYQPQHF
cdr3_nt: TGTGCCAGTAGTATAAGAGGGTATCAGCCCCAGCATTTT

cdr3_length: 15
j_call: TRBJ2-7
clone_size: NA
d_call: NA
v_call: TRBV28
cdr3_aa: CASSLVQGFSYEQYF
cdr3_nt: TGTGCCAGCAGTTTAGTTCAGGGGTTCTCCTACGAGCAGTACTTC

cdr3_length: 14
j_call: TRBJ1-1
clone_size: NA
d_call: NA
v_call: TRBV30
cdr3_aa: CACSSGRLNTEAFF
cdr3_nt: TGTGCCTGTTCAAGTGGTCGGTTGAACACTGAAGCTTTCTTT

cdr3_length: 15
j_call: TRBJ1-1
clone_size: NA
d_call: TRBD1
v_call: TRBV6-6
cdr3_aa: CASSYYRGGNTEAFF
cdr3_nt: TGTGCCAGCAGTTACTACAGGGGCGGTAACACTGAAGCTTTCTTT

cdr3_length: 13
j_call: TRBJ1-5
clone_size: few
d_call: NA
v_call: TRBV6-5
cdr3_aa: CASSTGRNQPQHF
cdr3_nt: TGTGCCAGCAGCACAGGGAGGAATCAGCCCCAGCATTTT

cdr3_length: 14
j_call: TRBJ1-3
clone_size: NA
d_call: NA
v_call: TRBV28
cdr3_aa: CASGPFDRGNTIYF
cdr3_nt: TGTGCCAGCGGGCCTTTTGACAGGGGAAACACCATATATTTT

cdr3_length: 13
j_call: TRBJ2-7
clone_size: few
d_call: NA
v_call: TRBV19
cdr3_aa: CASSIRQSYEQYF
cdr3_nt: TGTGCCAGTAGTATAAGACAGAGCTACGAGCAGTACTTC

cdr3_length: 13
j_call: TRBJ2-5
clone_size: NA
d_call: NA
v_call: TRBV7-2
cdr3_aa: CASSLAGTETQYF
cdr3_nt: TGTGCCAGCAGCTTAGCGGGGACCGAGACCCAGTACTTC

cdr3_length: 17
j_call: TRBJ1-4
clone_size: NA
d_call: TRBD1
v_call: TRBV7-9
cdr3_aa: CASSSPPRGQRNEKLFF
cdr3_nt: TGTGCCAGCAGCTCCCCCCCCCGGGGACAGCGAAATGAAAAACTGTTTTTT

cdr3_length: 14
j_call: TRBJ2-7
clone_size: NA
d_call: NA
v_call: TRBV5-1
cdr3_aa: CASSSEGRGFEQYF
cdr3_nt: TGCGCCAGCAGCTCCGAGGGTCGGGGCTTCGAGCAGTACTTC

cdr3_length: 18
j_call: TRBJ1-5
clone_size: NA
d_call: TRBD1
v_call: TRBV7-9
cdr3_aa: CASSLGGSGGLSNQPQHF
cdr3_nt: TGTGCCAGCAGCTTAGGGGGATCAGGGGGCCTAAGCAATCAGCCCCAGCATTTT

cdr3_length: 15
j_call: TRBJ1-3
clone_size: NA
d_call: NA
v_call: TRBV5-1
cdr3_aa: CARARLTKTGNTIYF
cdr3_nt: TGCGCCAGGGCCCGTTTGACAAAGACTGGAAACACCATATATTTT

cdr3_length: 16
j_call: TRBJ2-3
clone_size: once
d_call: TRBD2
v_call: TRBV5-1
cdr3_aa: CASSPGGAGVTDTQYF
cdr3_nt: TGCGCCAGCAGCCCTGGAGGAGCGGGGGTGACAGATACGCAGTATTTT

cdr3_length: 19
j_call: TRBJ2-1
clone_size: NA
d_call: TRBD2
v_call: TRBV10-1
cdr3_aa: CASSGYSLGREDTYNEQFF
cdr3_nt: TGCGCCAGCAGTGGCTACTCTTTGGGGCGGGAGGATACCTACAATGAGCAGTTCTTC

cdr3_length: 15
j_call: TRBJ2-7
clone_size: NA
d_call: NA
v_call: TRBV5-4
cdr3_aa: CASSGPSGHTYEQYF
cdr3_nt: TGTGCCAGCAGCGGCCCCTCGGGACATACCTACGAGCAGTACTTC

cdr3_length: 15
j_call: TRBJ1-1
clone_size: NA
d_call: NA
v_call: TRBV5-4
cdr3_aa: CASSLARAMNTEAFF
cdr3_nt: TGTGCCAGCAGCTTGGCCAGGGCTATGAACACTGAAGCTTTCTTT

cdr3_length: 15
j_call: TRBJ1-1
clone_size: once
d_call: NA
v_call: TRBV5-1
cdr3_aa: CASSLDGVTATEAFF
cdr3_nt: TGCGCCAGCAGCTTGGACGGTGTGACAGCCACTGAAGCTTTCTTT

cdr3_length: 15
j_call: TRBJ2-7
clone_size: NA
d_call: NA
v_call: TRBV7-9
cdr3_aa: CASSYGRGLGDEQYF
cdr3_nt: TGTGCCAGCAGCTATGGCAGGGGCTTAGGTGACGAGCAGTACTTC

cdr3_length: 14
j_call: TRBJ1-2
clone_size: NA
d_call: NA
v_call: TRBV4-1
cdr3_aa: CASSQNRGAYGYTF
cdr3_nt: TGCGCCAGCAGCCAAAACCGGGGAGCCTATGGCTACACCTTC

cdr3_length: 14
j_call: TRBJ1-5
clone_size: NA
d_call: NA
v_call: TRBV14
cdr3_aa: CASSQGGGGQPQHF
cdr3_nt: TGTGCCAGCAGCCAAGGGGGGGGCGGTCAGCCCCAGCATTTT

cdr3_length: 18
j_call: TRBJ2-3
clone_size: NA
d_call: TRBD2
v_call: TRBV5-1
cdr3_aa: CASSTGLAGGLSTDTQYF
cdr3_nt: TGCGCCAGCAGCACGGGACTAGCGGGGGGGCTTAGCACAGATACGCAGTATTTT

cdr3_length: 13
j_call: TRBJ1-5
clone_size: NA
d_call: NA
v_call: TRBV19
cdr3_aa: CASKGGIVAPQHF
cdr3_nt: TGTGCCAGTAAGGGGGGAATTGTGGCGCCCCAGCATTTT

cdr3_length: 14
j_call: TRBJ1-2
clone_size: NA
d_call: NA
v_call: TRBV19
cdr3_aa: CASTVGVGNYGYTF
cdr3_nt: TGTGCCAGTACCGTAGGGGTGGGGAACTATGGCTACACCTTC

cdr3_length: 15
j_call: TRBJ1-1
clone_size: NA
d_call: NA
v_call: TRBV19
cdr3_aa: CASRTKNRVNTEAFF
cdr3_nt: TGTGCCAGTAGAACGAAAAACAGGGTGAACACTGAAGCTTTCTTT

cdr3_length: 15
j_call: TRBJ1-5
clone_size: NA
d_call: NA
v_call: TRBV7-2
cdr3_aa: CASSLRGGKGQPQHF
cdr3_nt: TGTGCCAGCAGCTTACGAGGGGGGAAGGGTCAGCCCCAGCATTTT

cdr3_length: 14
j_call: TRBJ2-7
clone_size: NA
d_call: NA
v_call: TRBV14
cdr3_aa: CASSQGPRSYEQYF
cdr3_nt: TGTGCCAGCAGCCAAGGGCCTAGATCCTACGAGCAGTACTTC

cdr3_length: 14
j_call: TRBJ1-1
clone_size: NA
d_call: TRBD1
v_call: TRBV11-2
cdr3_aa: CASSVDRADTEAFF
cdr3_nt: TGTGCCAGCAGCGTAGACAGGGCGGACACTGAAGCTTTCTTT

cdr3_length: 18
j_call: TRBJ2-3
clone_size: NA
d_call: TRBD2
v_call: TRBV4-2
cdr3_aa: CASSQGGWRGRAKDTQYF
cdr3_nt: TGTGCCAGCAGCCAAGGGGGTTGGAGAGGGAGGGCCAAGGATACGCAGTATTTT